This entry lists 7 T cell receptor beta chains sequenced from one sample in a study of cytomegalovirus exposure and HLA in healthy donors (TCRdb year 2017). The protocol used for the library was the immunoSEQ multiplex PCR assay. The multiplex PCR relied on a mix of 60 forward primers for TCR Vbeta segments and 13 reverse primers for TCR Jbeta segments. In its TCRdb copy, this immuneACCESS table keeps in-frame sequences only and misses some clones. Where compared with another copy, unresolved V genes explain less than half of these, and the others have no known cause. This sample gives around 100,000 clones in total; 55% to 65% of them show up just once. The ten largest make up approximately 3.8% of the sample. Sequences were obtained from PBMCs. Source of these receptors: a man younger than 45 in good health and CMV-seropositive.

The chain employs TRBV2 and TRBJ1-2; 10 bases are a match to TRBD1. Germline-derived CDR1 and CDR2 are SNHLY and FYNNEI. This CDR3 is 14 amino acids long. Trimming removed 6 bases from V and 8 bases from J; junction bases left unmatched: 9. CDR3 loop: CASSRDRGLGGYTF. The CDR3, as DNA: TGTGCCAGCAGCCGGGACAGGGGTTTAGGGGGCTACACCTTC.

This chain uses TRBV2 with TRBJ1-1; possible D gene TRBD1, 5 bases. V lost 6 bases and J lost 4, with 12 bases in between. CDR1 SNHLY and CDR2 FYNNEI come from the germline V gene. The CDR3 consists of 13 residues. The CDR3 DNA reads TGTGCCAGCAGGGGGGGTCTTGGCACTGAAGCTTTCTTT. Residues: CASRGGLGTEAFF.

The gene calls are TRBV5-1 and TRBJ2-7; maybe TRBD2 (7 bases). The CDR3 is 14 amino acids. With 4 bases removed from V and 3 bases from J, the gap between germline ends came to 14 bases. Germline CDR1 is SGHRS and CDR2 is YFSETQ. The CDR3 region is CASSAAGARYEQYF. DNA for the CDR3: TGCGCCAGCAGCGCCGCGGGGGCGCGCTACGAGCAGTACTTC. The variable domain in full, with the rest retrieved from reference TRBV5-1 and TRBJ2-7, is KAGVTQTPRYLIKTRGQQVTLSCSPISGHRSVSWYQQTPGQGLQFLFEYFSETQRNKGNFPGRFSGRQFSNSRSEMNVSTLELGDSALYLCASSAAGARYEQYFGPGTRLTVT.

The genes are TRBV6-5 and TRBJ1-2, with TRBD1 as a possible D gene (5 bases). The V end lost 5 bases, the J end lost 5 bases, and 15 bases lay between the germline ends. The CDR3 is 14 amino acids. The germline V gene encodes CDR1 MNHEY and CDR2 SVGAGI. The CDR3 spells CASSRDPGGYGYTF. Written as DNA, the CDR3 is TGTGCCAGCAGTCGGGACCCGGGAGGGTATGGCTACACCTTC.

The chain combines TRBV2 with TRBJ1-6; TRBD1 aligns across 8 bases. J gave up 8 bases and V 4 bases, and 19 bases lay outside the gene matches. Germline CDR1 is SNHLY and CDR2 is FYNNEI. The CDR3 sequence is 19 residues long. The CDR3 nucleotides read TGTGCCAGCAGTGTGAAGGACAGGGTCTCGGGATCTATGTATTCACCCCTCCACTTT. It codes for CASSVKDRVSGSMYSPLHF.

For the CDR3, the DNA is TGTGCCAGTCGGGACAGGGTGTTTGGAGAGCAGTACTTC. As protein: CASRDRVFGEQYF. J is TRBJ2-5 and V is TRBV19; TRBD1 matches 9 bases. The V gene end was trimmed by 8 bases and the J gene end by 11 bases; junction bases not matched to a gene: 12. CDR1 and CDR2 from the germline V gene are LNHDA and SQIVND (reference sequence). This CDR3 region has 13 residues.

The chain carries TRBV10-1 and TRBJ2-5; TRBD1 is a possible D gene (7 bases). The germline gives CDR1 WNHNN, CDR2 SYGVQD (reference sequence). CDR3 length equals 14 residues. Trimming removed 6 bases from V and 1 base from J, with 12 bases in between. CDR3 residues: CASSAGQPQETQYF. Here the CDR3 DNA reads TGCGCCAGCAGCGCGGGACAGCCCCAAGAGACCCAGTACTTC.